Shown below are 9 T cell receptor beta chains from a single sample sequenced in a study of blood T cell repertoires in COVID-19. Repertoires were generated with immunoSEQ multiplex PCR, while TCRdb's copy carries only in-frame clones and drops some. This sample has about 140,000 clones, with under 90% found just once. Source material: peripheral blood. Receptor source: a woman aged 80 or over in a cohort sampled during active or convalescent COVID-19.

This clone was seen only once. The J gene is TRBJ2-3, the V gene TRBV5-1; the D gene is possibly TRBD2 (6 bases). Germline V gives CDR1 SGHRS, CDR2 YFSETQ. The CDR3 totals 16 residues. V was clipped by 3 bases and J by 5 bases, with 19 bases between them. CDR3: CASSSPDYPRRDTQYF. The CDR3 nucleotides are TGCGCCAGCAGCTCCCCGGACTACCCTCGTAGAGATACGCAGTATTTT.

The rearrangement uses TRBV6-5 and TRBJ2-1; 10 bases map to TRBD1. Germline V lookup: CDR1 MNHEY, CDR2 SVGAGI. The CDR3 length is 16 residues. The ends lost 1 base at V and 6 bases at J; junction bases unmatched: 6. The DNA of the CDR3 is TGTGCCAGCAGTTACTGGACAGGGGGTCGGGGCAATGAGCAGTTCTTC. Residues: CASSYWTGGRGNEQFF.

This clone was counted only a few times. The gene calls are TRBV4-2 and TRBJ1-6, with 7 nucleotides matching TRBD1. Per germline, CDR1 LGHNA and CDR2 YNFKEQ. This CDR3 region has 15 residues. The trim removed 4 bases at V and 8 bases at J, leaving 8 bases unmatched. The CDR3 loop is CASSRYRGFDSPLHF. CDR3 in DNA: TGTGCCAGCAGCCGATACAGGGGATTTGATTCACCCCTCCACTTT.

About this clone itself: Other nucleotide sequences in the sample specify the same CDR3. This chain connects TRBV7-2 to TRBJ2-3; TRBD2 agrees at 10 bases. CDR3 size: 15 residues. Germline CDR1 is SGHTA and CDR2 is FQGNSA. V shed 2 bases and J 4 bases; nucleotides not matched to a gene: 3. The CDR3: CASSLTSGGADTQYF. The CDR3 region has the DNA TGTGCCAGCAGCTTAACCAGCGGGGGGGCAGATACGCAGTATTTT.

V is TRBV27 and J is TRBJ2-1; D is uncertain. The germline V gene has CDR1 MNHEY and CDR2 SMNVEV (reference sequence). The CDR3 runs 15 residues. V was clipped by 2 bases and J by 2 bases, with 10 bases between them. The CDR3: CASSLRRFAYNEQFF. CDR3 nucleotides: TGTGCCAGCAGTTTACGCAGGTTCGCCTACAATGAGCAGTTCTTC.

The chain recombines TRBV9 with TRBJ2-1, with 7 bases fitting TRBD2. V lost 5 bases, J lost 5 bases, and 10 bases stayed unmatched. This CDR3 has 15 residues. The germline gives CDR1 SGDLS, CDR2 YYNGEE. The CDR3, as DNA: TGTGCCAGCAGTGAGCGGGGCTCCGGGCACAATGAGCAGTTCTTC. It is translated as CASSERGSGHNEQFF.

The V gene is TRBV7-6, the J gene TRBJ2-5, with TRBD1 matching 7 bases. The CDR3 length is 16 residues. The germline V gene has CDR1 SGHVS and CDR2 FNYEAQ. Germline trimming cut 5 bases from V and 0 bases from J; bases unmatched to any gene: 9. The CDR3 protein is CASSPRSGTDQETQYF. The CDR3 DNA reads as TGTGCCAGCAGCCCAAGATCCGGGACAGACCAAGAGACCCAGTACTTC.

This rearrangement joins TRBV2 to TRBJ2-7, with 7 bases matching TRBD1. The trim removed 4 bases at V and 6 bases at J, leaving 12 bases unmatched. The length of the CDR3 is 15 residues. Germline lookup yields CDR1 SNHLY and CDR2 FYNNEI. Written as DNA, the CDR3 is TGTGCCAGCAGTGTTGGTAGGGGGCTTCCTGGCGAGCAGTACTTC. This translates into CASSVGRGLPGEQYF.

This chain uses TRBV6-2 or TRBV6-3 with TRBJ2-5; tentative D call: TRBD2 (6 bases). Between the trimmed V and J ends, which lost 2 bases and 5 bases, there was a span of 15 bases. Germline lookup yields CDR1 MNHEY and CDR2 SVGEGT. The CDR3 is 15 amino acids. As DNA, the CDR3 is TGTGCCAGCAGTTACATAGGGGTAGGAGGGGAGACCCAGTACTTC. Encoded protein: CASSYIGVGGETQYF.